These 28 T cell receptor beta chains originate from one sample sequenced in a study of T cells in Graves' hyperthyroidism and ophthalmopathy. What was amplified from RNA transcripts were TCR beta CDR3 regions. The HTBI primer set drove a first-round RT-PCR of the TCR CDR3. TCRdb re-called the multiplex PCR reads with MiXCR, one entry per CDR3 protein. This table holds about 560,000 distinct CDR3 sequences, approximately 15% found once. The sequenced sample consisted of blood. Receptors were obtained from a young woman with Graves' hyperthyroidism.

As to this clonotype: Germline is not matched at one junction end, which may reflect a read error. The DNA for the CDR3 is TGCAGTGCTAGTGGGACTAGCGGGAGTAGGTACGAGCAGTGCTTC. This sequence encodes CSASGTSGSRYEQCF. This rearrangement joins TRBV20-1 to TRBJ2-7, with 14 bases that match TRBD2. Germline lookup yields CDR1 DFQATT and CDR2 SNEGSKA (reference sequence). CDR3 length: 15 amino acids.

As for this clonotype: At one boundary the junction diverges from the germline segment, which might be a read error. This CDR3 is CASSVGGGYPTDTQYF. CDR3 nucleotide sequence: TGTGCCAGCAGCGTCGGCGGGGGGTACCCCACAGATACGCAGTATTTT. The J gene is TRBJ2-3, the V gene TRBV5-1, with TRBD2 matching 8 bases. This CDR3 contains 16 residues. Germline V lookup: CDR1 SGHRS, CDR2 YFSETQ.

As concerns this clonotype: This could be a read error, since a much larger clone is one nucleotide away. The gene calls are TRBV20-1 and TRBJ2-1; D could derive from TRBD1 or TRBD2 (6 bases each). CDR3 length: 14 amino acids. Trimming cost V 3 bases and J 9 bases, with 18 bases left between them. The germline CDR1 and CDR2 sequences are DFQATT and SNEGSKA (reference sequence). CDR3: CSASSGARYSEQFF. CDR3 nucleotides: TGCAGTGCTAGCTCGGGGGCGAGGTATAGTGAGCAGTTCTTC.

This chain connects TRBV28 to TRBJ1-2; D unresolved. From germline, CDR1 is MDHEN and CDR2 SYDVKM. V lost 10 bases, J lost 13 bases, and 19 bases lay in between. This CDR3 contains 11 residues. CDR3 residues: CATSGPRRGTF. Written as DNA, the CDR3 is TGTGCCACCTCCGGACCAAGACGGGGCACCTTC.

This clonotype was detected only a few times. The chain joins TRBV5-1 to TRBJ2-7; 8 bases map to TRBD1. CDR1 SGHRS and CDR2 YFSETQ come from the germline V gene. V was clipped by 4 bases and J by 7 bases; unmatched bases: 7. This CDR3 is built from 13 residues. CDR3 nucleotide sequence: TGCGCCAGCAGCCCTTCCAGGGGGCGAGAGCAGTACTTC. As protein: CASSPSRGREQYF. Full variable domain (missing parts from reference TRBV5-1 and TRBJ2-7): KAGVTQTPRYLIKTRGQQVTLSCSPISGHRSVSWYQQTPGQGLQFLFEYFSETQRNKGNFPGRFSGRQFSNSRSEMNVSTLELGDSALYLCASSPSRGREQYFGPGTRLTVT.

There are many counts of this clonotype. The chain uses TRBV20-1 and TRBJ1-1; 7 positions agree with TRBD1. The V and J ends lost 2 bases and 1 base, in that order; junction bases with no gene match: 10. The CDR3 extends over 16 amino acids. The germline gives CDR1 DFQATT, CDR2 SNEGSKA (reference sequence). This chain's CDR3 is CSARYGGTDRNTEAFF. The DNA of the CDR3 is TGCAGTGCTAGATATGGAGGGACAGATAGGAACACTGAAGCTTTCTTT.

This clonotype was seen ten or more times. The CDR3 nucleotides are TGTGCCAGCAGTGAATCTAGGACCCAGTACTTC. Protein sequence: CASSESRTQYF. The V call is TRBV2, the J call TRBJ2-5; D is ambiguous. Germline loops: CDR1 SNHLY, CDR2 FYNNEI. V dropped 2 bases and J dropped 7 bases, with 5 bases sitting between them. The CDR3 is 11 residues long.

V is TRBV10-1 and J is TRBJ2-3; D remains unclear. There are 13 residues in the CDR3. Trimming took off 1 base at V and 0 bases at J, with 2 bases between the two ends. The germline gives CDR1 WNHNN, CDR2 SYGVQD (reference sequence). CDR3 amino acids: CASSEYSTDTQYF. In DNA form, the CDR3 reads TGCGCCAGCAGTGAGTATAGCACAGATACGCAGTATTTT.

The rearrangement joins TRBV7-2 to TRBJ2-3; 16 bases map to TRBD2. V trimming: 4 bases; J trimming: 1 base; junction bases outside the gene matches: 5. The CDR3 spans 18 residues. Germline V gene sequence: CDR1 SGHTA, CDR2 FQGNSA. The CDR3 spells CASSYPGLAGGRTDTQYF. CDR3 coding DNA: TGTGCCAGCAGCTATCCGGGACTAGCGGGGGGGCGCACAGATACGCAGTATTTT.

The CDR3 sequence is CATSDSRQQGGRDEQFF. DNA of the CDR3: TGTGCCACCAGTGACTCCCGACAGCAGGGGGGCCGCGATGAGCAGTTCTTC. V usage is TRBV24-1 and J usage is TRBJ2-1, with D tentatively TRBD1 (7 bases). Germline values: CDR1 KGHDR, CDR2 SFDVKD. This CDR3 region has 17 residues. With 4 bases removed from V and 8 bases from J, the gap between germline ends came to 23 bases.

This clonotype was counted between two and nine times. The chain recombines TRBV6-6 with TRBJ2-1, with D possibly TRBD2 on 6 matching bases. V was cut by 2 bases and J by 15 bases, with 11 bases left in between. The CDR3 is made up of 11 amino acids. CDR1 MNHNY and CDR2 SVGAGI come from the germline V gene (reference sequence). As DNA, the CDR3 is TGTGCCAGCAGTTACGGCGGGATGGGGTTCTTC. Residues: CASSYGGMGFF.

This clonotype was found many times. V gene TRBV3-1 combines with J gene TRBJ1-5; D is uncertain. V lost 1 base to trimming and J lost 3 bases, with 10 bases between them. The CDR3 totals 15 residues. Germline V CDR1 and CDR2: LGHDT, YNNKEL (reference sequence). CDR3 amino acids: CASSQGSASNQPQHF. The CDR3 bases are TGTGCCAGCAGCCAAGGCTCAGCGTCCAATCAGCCCCAGCATTTT.

The V and J genes are TRBV5-6 and TRBJ2-3; 7 nucleotides align to TRBD1. Trimming took 4 bases from V and 8 from J; bases not matched to a gene: 7. Per germline, CDR1 SGHDT and CDR2 YYEEEE. The CDR3 has 13 residues. For the CDR3, the DNA is TGTGCCAGCAGCGCCGGGACAGAGCTTACGCAGTATTTT. The encoded protein is CASSAGTELTQYF. The full variable domain, completed using reference TRBV5-6 and TRBJ2-3, is DAGVTQSPTHLIKTRGQQVTLRCSPKSGHDTVSWYQQALGQGPQFIFQYYEEEERQRGNFPDRFSGHQFPNYSSELNVNALLLGDSALYLCASSAGTELTQYFGPGTRLTVL.

The genes are TRBV7-8 and TRBJ2-7; 7 nucleotides match TRBD1. The CDR3 spans 15 residues. With 1 base clipped from V and 2 bases from J, the junction kept 5 bases outside the gene matches. The V gene's germline CDR1 is SGHVS and CDR2 FQNEAQ. In DNA, the CDR3 is TGTGCCAGCAGCTTAGACAGGGGACCGGCCTACGAGCAGTACTTC. Translated: CASSLDRGPAYEQYF.

This clonotype was observed at least ten times. The chain joins TRBV28 to TRBJ2-5, with 16 bases fitting TRBD2. Germline-derived CDR1 and CDR2 are MDHEN and SYDVKM. The length of the CDR3 is 16 residues. Losses at the gene ends were 8 bases for V and 3 bases for J; bases not matched to a gene: 6. CDR3 sequence (DNA): TGTGCCAGCGGGACTAGCGGGAGGGGATGGAAAGAGACCCAGTACTTC. This gives the protein CASGTSGRGWKETQYF.

This clonotype was recorded at least ten times. The rearrangement joins TRBV30 to TRBJ2-1; D is unresolved. Germline V gene lookup returns CDR1 GTSNPN and CDR2 SVGIG (reference sequence). V was trimmed by 0 bases and J by 0 bases, leaving 3 bases between them. This CDR3 contains 13 residues. The DNA of the CDR3 is TGTGCCTGGAGTGTGGGCTCCTACAATGAGCAGTTCTTC. It specifies CAWSVGSYNEQFF.

This clonotype was counted only a few times. The chain uses TRBV27 and TRBJ1-3, with D perhaps matching TRBD1 (5 bases). Per germline, CDR1 MNHEY and CDR2 SMNVEV (reference sequence). Between the trimmed V and J ends, which lost 7 bases and 0 bases, there was a span of 22 bases. CDR3 length equals 18 residues. The CDR3: CASKIPPRTDNSGNTIYF. The CDR3 region has the DNA TGTGCCAGCAAAATTCCCCCGAGGACGGACAACTCTGGAAACACCATATATTTT.

This clonotype has more than one count but fewer than ten. The rearrangement links TRBV9 to TRBJ2-7; no clear D. This CDR3 is built from 14 residues. CDR1 is SGDLS and CDR2 is YYNGEE in the germline V gene. The V end lost 0 bases, the J end lost 0 bases, and 7 bases lay between the germline ends. CDR3 in DNA: TGTGCCAGCAGCGTAGGGCTCGGCTCCTACGAGCAGTACTTC. Encoded protein: CASSVGLGSYEQYF.

This clonotype was seen ten or more times. This chain connects TRBV11-2 to TRBJ2-1; 12 positions match TRBD2. CDR1 SGHAT and CDR2 FQNNGV come from the germline V gene. The CDR3 runs to 16 residues. With V trimmed by 5 bases and J by 4 bases, 6 bases remained unmatched. CDR3 nucleotides: TGTGCCAGCAGCGACCGACTAGCGGGGGCTTACAATGAGCAGTTCTTC. Amino acids: CASSDRLAGAYNEQFF. Complete variable domain (other parts from reference TRBV11-2 and TRBJ2-1): EAGVAQSPRYKIIEKRQSVAFWCNPISGHATLYWYQQILGQGPKLLIQFQNNGVVDDSQLPKDRFSAERLKGVDSTLKIQPAKLEDSAVYLCASSDRLAGAYNEQFFGPGTRLTVL.

This clonotype was counted ten times or more. The rearrangement links TRBV24-1 to TRBJ1-5; possibly TRBD1 for D (6 bases). The CDR3 consists of 12 residues. Trimming removed 3 bases from V and 9 bases from J, with 8 bases in between. Germline V CDR1 and CDR2: KGHDR, SFDVKD. The CDR3 loop is CATSDQGGPQHF. As DNA, the CDR3 is TGTGCCACCAGTGATCAAGGGGGGCCCCAGCATTTT.

This clonotype was picked up a small number of times. The chain carries TRBV24-1 and TRBJ2-7; TRBD2 is a possible D gene (6 bases). The CDR3 sequence is 15 residues long. The V end was cut by 5 bases, the J end by 4 bases, with 17 bases between. Germline CDR1 and CDR2: KGHDR and SFDVKD. The CDR3 spells CATSALGTEGYEQYF. In DNA, the CDR3 is TGTGCCACCAGTGCCCTAGGGACGGAGGGATACGAGCAGTACTTC.

The chain has TRBV7-9 and TRBJ2-7, with 7 bases fitting TRBD2. This CDR3 is built from 14 residues. Germline values: CDR1 SEHNR, CDR2 FQNEAQ (reference sequence). The trim removed 8 bases at V and 5 bases at J, leaving 12 bases unmatched. CDR3 sequence reads: CASVREFGTHEQYF. For the CDR3, the DNA is TGTGCCAGCGTGCGGGAGTTCGGGACTCACGAGCAGTACTTC.

To note about this clonotype: A clone one base away is much larger, so this may be a read error. The V and J genes are TRBV6-1 and TRBJ1-2; D gene uncertain. Trimming cost V 8 bases and J 3 bases, with 10 bases left between them. Germline CDR1 MNHNS, CDR2 SASEGT. The CDR3 is made up of 12 amino acids. The CDR3 is CASAPADYGYTF. For the CDR3, the DNA is TGTGCCAGCGCCCCGGCTGACTATGGCTACACCTTC.

This clonotype was seen only a few times. The chain combines TRBV9 with TRBJ2-5; 12 bases are shared with TRBD2. This CDR3 has 16 residues. V lost 3 bases and J lost 5; bases outside the gene matches: 8. Germline CDR1 SGDLS, CDR2 YYNGEE. As DNA, the CDR3 is TGTGCCAGCAGCGATCGACTAGCGGGGGCCGGGGAGACCCAGTACTTC. It translates to CASSDRLAGAGETQYF.

The chain combines TRBV5-1 with TRBJ1-1; TRBD1 matches 9 bases. Germline trimming cut 0 bases from V and 6 bases from J; bases unmatched to any gene: 9. CDR3 length equals 16 residues. The germline CDR1 and CDR2 sequences are SGHRS and YFSETQ. In DNA, the CDR3 is TGCGCCAGCAGCTTGGGTACGAACAGGGGGCTGGCTGAAGCTTTCTTT. Translated, it gives CASSLGTNRGLAEAFF.

The CDR3 DNA reads TGTGCCAGCCGTCCTGCCCACTATGGCTACACCTTC. It translates to CASRPAHYGYTF. This rearrangement joins TRBV12-3 or TRBV12-4 to TRBJ1-2; D remains ambiguous. CDR3 length equals 12 residues. Deletions cut 8 bases from V and 3 bases from J, with 10 bases between.

This clonotype has a count of ten or more. This chain uses TRBV2 with TRBJ2-3, with a possible D match to TRBD1 (5 bases). Trimming took 9 bases from V and 0 from J, leaving 13 bases between them. Germline CDR1 is SNHLY and CDR2 is FYNNEI. The CDR3 runs to 14 residues. The DNA of the CDR3 is TGTGCCAGACAGGACCCCGCTAGCACAGATACGCAGTATTTT. Residues: CARQDPASTDTQYF.

This sequence joins TRBV6-1 and TRBJ1-1; the D is unclear. This CDR3 is 13 amino acids long. Trimming removed 8 bases from V and 7 bases from J, with 17 bases in between. The germline CDR1 and CDR2 sequences are MNHNS and SASEGT. CDR3 amino acids: CASCFNSGGEAFF. The CDR3 nucleotides read TGTGCCAGCTGCTTTAATTCGGGTGGTGAAGCTTTCTTT.